This is a list of T cell receptor beta chains from one sample in a study of shared clonotypes between healthy human individuals. TCRdb keeps only in-frame clones here, not all; method: immunoSEQ multiplex PCR. The data contain about 2.3 million clones, about 90% of them seen just once; the ten biggest clones take up about 0.36%. Sequencing input: naive CD4+ T cells from PBMCs. These receptors originate from a man younger than 35 in good health. Some clones in this sample may be carry-over from other donors' samples. The conserved cysteine and the conserved F or W are not part of the CDR3 here. D genes are given only for firm matches.

V: TRBV5-8
D: NA
J: TRBJ2-6
CDR3: ASSPFRGSGANVLT

V: TRBV10-3
D: NA
J: TRBJ2-3
CDR3: ATNGVRGSTADTQY

V: TRBV18
D: NA
J: TRBJ1-4
CDR3: ASSTDSPGTNEKLF

V: TRBV4-1
D: TRBD1
J: TRBJ2-2
CDR3: ASSQVAGQGVTGELF

V: TRBV2
D: TRBD1
J: TRBJ1-2
CDR3: ASSPPGQGKYGYT

V: TRBV10-3
D: TRBD1
J: TRBJ2-7
CDR3: AISSSTGTGGDEQY

V: TRBV15
D: TRBD2
J: TRBJ2-3
CDR3: ATSREASGRGTDTQY

V: TRBV11-1
D: TRBD1
J: TRBJ2-1
CDR3: ASSLSNRGSYNEQF

V: TRBV7-8
D: NA
J: TRBJ1-5
CDR3: ASNRVSSNQPQH

V: TRBV7-3
D: NA
J: TRBJ2-1
CDR3: ASSSVPHEQF

V: TRBV5-1
D: NA
J: TRBJ2-7
CDR3: ASSIDSSAYEQY

V: TRBV5-5
D: NA
J: TRBJ2-1
CDR3: ASSLGGIPYNEQF

V: TRBV18
D: TRBD2
J: TRBJ2-2
CDR3: ASSPLSGSGNTGELF

V: TRBV2
D: NA
J: TRBJ2-1
CDR3: ASSLTRGTYNEQF

V: TRBV11-2
D: TRBD1
J: TRBJ1-4
CDR3: ASSLSIGTGAGEKLF

V: TRBV6-1
D: NA
J: TRBJ2-7
CDR3: ASGKGHEQY

V: TRBV5-6
D: TRBD1
J: TRBJ2-3
CDR3: ASSWDRGRGTDTQY

V: TRBV28
D: TRBD1
J: TRBJ1-3
CDR3: ASSLSGQAGNTIY

V: TRBV5-1
D: TRBD1
J: TRBJ1-1
CDR3: ASRYGQGGKNTEAF

V: TRBV5-1
D: TRBD1
J: TRBJ2-3
CDR3: ASSGQGLEDTQY

V: TRBV7-3
D: TRBD2
J: TRBJ2-3
CDR3: ASRLAGAGDTQY

V: TRBV21-1
D: NA
J: TRBJ2-1
CDR3: ASSLHGAPSYNEQF

V: TRBV7-9
D: TRBD2
J: TRBJ2-5
CDR3: ASSLGLAGGSAETQY

V: TRBV5-6
D: NA
J: TRBJ1-4
CDR3: ASSFWTSRYNEKLF

V: TRBV7-8
D: NA
J: TRBJ2-5
CDR3: ASSHPAIQETQY

V: TRBV9
D: TRBD2
J: TRBJ2-3
CDR3: ASSYGTSGRKADTQY

V: TRBV6-1
D: NA
J: TRBJ2-1
CDR3: ASSARDTRHEQF

V: TRBV5-1
D: NA
J: TRBJ2-1
CDR3: ASSSLSFGEGNYNEQF

V: TRBV2
D: NA
J: TRBJ1-1
CDR3: ASRDDRTEAF

V: TRBV29-1
D: TRBD1
J: TRBJ2-3
CDR3: SVKQPGGTQY

V: TRBV4-1
D: NA
J: TRBJ1-3
CDR3: ASSQDRAGGQSSGNTIY

V: TRBV28
D: TRBD2
J: TRBJ2-1
CDR3: ASSLNAAGGQF

V: TRBV5-6
D: TRBD2
J: TRBJ2-2
CDR3: ASSTLREWRNTGELF